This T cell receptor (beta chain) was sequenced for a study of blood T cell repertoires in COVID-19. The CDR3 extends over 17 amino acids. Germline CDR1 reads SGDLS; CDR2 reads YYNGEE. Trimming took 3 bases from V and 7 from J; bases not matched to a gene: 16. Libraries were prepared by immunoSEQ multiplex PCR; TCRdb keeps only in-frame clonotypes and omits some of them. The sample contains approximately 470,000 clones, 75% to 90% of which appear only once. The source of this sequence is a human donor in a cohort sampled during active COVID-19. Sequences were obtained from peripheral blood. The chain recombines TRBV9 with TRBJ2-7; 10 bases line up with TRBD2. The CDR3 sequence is CASSASPGLAGVGEQYF. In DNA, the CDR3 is TGTGCCAGCAGCGCCAGCCCAGGGCTAGCGGGAGTGGGGGAGCAGTACTTC.